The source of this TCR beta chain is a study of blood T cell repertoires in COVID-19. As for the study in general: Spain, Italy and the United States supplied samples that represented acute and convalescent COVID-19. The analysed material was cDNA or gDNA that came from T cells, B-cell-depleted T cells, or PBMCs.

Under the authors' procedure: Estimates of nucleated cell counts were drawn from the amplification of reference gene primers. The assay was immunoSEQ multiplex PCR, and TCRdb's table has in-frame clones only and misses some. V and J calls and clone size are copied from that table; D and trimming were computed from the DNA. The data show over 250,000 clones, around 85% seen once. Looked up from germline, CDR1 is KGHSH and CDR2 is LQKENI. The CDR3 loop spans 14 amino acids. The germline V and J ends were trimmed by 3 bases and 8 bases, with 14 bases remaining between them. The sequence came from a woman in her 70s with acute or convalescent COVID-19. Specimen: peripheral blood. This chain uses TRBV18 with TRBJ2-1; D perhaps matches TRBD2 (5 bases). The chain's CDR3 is CASSPRAGRDEQFF. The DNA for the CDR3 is TGTGCCAGCTCACCGAGGGCGGGTAGGGATGAGCAGTTCTTC.